The present TCR beta chain was sequenced within a study of T cell responses to AZD1222 COVID-19 vaccine. Study-level results: Baseline testing showed seropositivity in only a handful of AZD1222 recipients. Repertoires were sampled only after the peak T cell response.

Losses at the gene ends were 7 bases for V and 0 bases for J; bases not matched to a gene: 11. The CDR3 runs 17 residues. Germline V CDR1 and CDR2: SNHLY, FYNNEI. Method: immunoSEQ multiplex PCR; TCRdb's copy keeps in-frame clones and lacks some. The sample has about 66,000 clones, 87% seen once. Notes on this clone: No antigen is known for it.

The V call is TRBV2, the J call TRBJ2-1; 8 bases map to TRBD2. The starting material was peripheral blood, obtained on day 0 of AZD1222 vaccination. The clonotype originates from an adult in good health. In DNA, the CDR3 is TGTGCCAGCACCTACCTCCCGGCGGGGGGCTCCTACAATGAGCAGTTCTTC. Translating it yields CASTYLPAGGSYNEQFF.